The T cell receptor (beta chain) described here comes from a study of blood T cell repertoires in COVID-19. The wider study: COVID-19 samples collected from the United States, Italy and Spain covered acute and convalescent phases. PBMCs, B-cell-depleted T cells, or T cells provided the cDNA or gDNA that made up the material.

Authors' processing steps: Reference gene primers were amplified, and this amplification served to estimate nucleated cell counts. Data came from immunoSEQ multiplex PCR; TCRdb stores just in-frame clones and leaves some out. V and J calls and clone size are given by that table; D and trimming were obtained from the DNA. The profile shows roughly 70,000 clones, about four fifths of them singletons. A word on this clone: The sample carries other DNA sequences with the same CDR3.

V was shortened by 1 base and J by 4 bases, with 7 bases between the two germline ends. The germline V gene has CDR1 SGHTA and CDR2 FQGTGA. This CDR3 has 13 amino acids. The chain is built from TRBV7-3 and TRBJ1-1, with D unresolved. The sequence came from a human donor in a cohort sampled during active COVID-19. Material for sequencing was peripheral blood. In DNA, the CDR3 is TGTGCCAGCAGCTTAAAGGGAGGCACTGAAGCTTTCTTT. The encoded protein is CASSLKGGTEAFF.